The present T cell receptor (beta chain) was sequenced within a study of OX40 agonist ivuxolimab in advanced cancers. CDR3 size: 11 residues. CDR1 is SEHNR, CDR2 FQNEAQ, per germline (reference sequence). With 5 bases removed from V and 7 bases from J, the gap between germline ends came to 8 bases. The assay was immunoSEQ multiplex PCR, and TCRdb's table has in-frame clones only and misses some. The data hold about 45,000 clones, with 90% observed a single time. This clone was seen just once. The receptor was isolated from an adult with an advanced solid tumor such as melanoma, head and neck, liver or kidney cancer. Sequenced material: CD4+ or CD8+ T cells sorted from blood, taken in a trial of the OX40 agonist ivuxolimab. The gene calls are TRBV7-9 and TRBJ1-2; D not resolved. The CDR3 bases are TGTGCCAGCAGCCCCCCGGCTGGCTACACCTTC. Protein: CASSPPAGYTF.